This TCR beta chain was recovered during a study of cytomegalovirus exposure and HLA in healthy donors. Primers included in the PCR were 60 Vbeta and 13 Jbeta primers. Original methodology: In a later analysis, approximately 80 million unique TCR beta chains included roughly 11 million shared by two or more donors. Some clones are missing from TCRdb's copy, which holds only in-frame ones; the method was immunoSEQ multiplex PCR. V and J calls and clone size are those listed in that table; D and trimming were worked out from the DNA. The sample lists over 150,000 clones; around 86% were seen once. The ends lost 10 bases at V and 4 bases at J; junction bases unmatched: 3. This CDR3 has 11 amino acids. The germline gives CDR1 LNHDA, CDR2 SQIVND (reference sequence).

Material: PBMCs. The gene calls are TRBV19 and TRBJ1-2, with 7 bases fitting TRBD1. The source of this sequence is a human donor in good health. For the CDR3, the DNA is TGTGCCACCACAGGGGTCTATGGCTACACCTTC. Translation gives CATTGVYGYTF.